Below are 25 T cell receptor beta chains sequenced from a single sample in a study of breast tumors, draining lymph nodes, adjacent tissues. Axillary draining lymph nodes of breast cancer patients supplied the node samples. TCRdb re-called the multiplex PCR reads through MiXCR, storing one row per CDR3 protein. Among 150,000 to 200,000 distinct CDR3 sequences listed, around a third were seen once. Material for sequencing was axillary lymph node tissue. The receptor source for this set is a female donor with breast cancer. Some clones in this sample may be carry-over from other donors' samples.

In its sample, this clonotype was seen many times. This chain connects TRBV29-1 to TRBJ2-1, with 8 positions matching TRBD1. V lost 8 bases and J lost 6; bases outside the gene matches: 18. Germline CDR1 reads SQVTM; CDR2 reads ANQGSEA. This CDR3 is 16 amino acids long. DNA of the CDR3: TGCAGCCATACCGGACAGGGCCTATGGTCAAGCAATGAGCAGTTCTTC. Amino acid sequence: CSHTGQGLWSSNEQFF.

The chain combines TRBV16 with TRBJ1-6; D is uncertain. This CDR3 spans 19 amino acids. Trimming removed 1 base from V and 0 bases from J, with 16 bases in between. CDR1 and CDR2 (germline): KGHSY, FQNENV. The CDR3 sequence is CASSQFRIKLCSYNSPLHF. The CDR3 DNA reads TGTGCCAGCAGCCAATTTCGGATTAAGCTGTGCTCCTATAATTCACCCCTCCACTTT.

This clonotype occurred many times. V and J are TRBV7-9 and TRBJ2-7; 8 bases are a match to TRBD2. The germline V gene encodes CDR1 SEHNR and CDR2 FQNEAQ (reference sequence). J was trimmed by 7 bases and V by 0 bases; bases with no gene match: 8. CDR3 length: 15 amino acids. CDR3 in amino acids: CASSLARGATTEQYF. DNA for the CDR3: TGTGCCAGCAGCTTAGCGCGGGGGGCGACTACAGAGCAGTACTTC. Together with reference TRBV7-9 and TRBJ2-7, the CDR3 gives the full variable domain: DTGVSQNPRHKITKRGQNVTFRCDPISEHNRLYWYRQTLGQGPEFLTYFQNEAQLEKSRLLSDRFSAERPKGSFSTLEIQRTEQGDSAMYLCASSLARGATTEQYFGPGTRLTVT.

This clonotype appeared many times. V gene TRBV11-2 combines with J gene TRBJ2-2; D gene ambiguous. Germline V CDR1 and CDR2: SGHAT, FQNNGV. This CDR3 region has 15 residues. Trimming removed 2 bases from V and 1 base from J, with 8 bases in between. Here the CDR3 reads CASSLLERNTGELFF. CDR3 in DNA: TGTGCCAGCAGCTTACTAGAAAGGAACACCGGGGAGCTGTTTTTT.

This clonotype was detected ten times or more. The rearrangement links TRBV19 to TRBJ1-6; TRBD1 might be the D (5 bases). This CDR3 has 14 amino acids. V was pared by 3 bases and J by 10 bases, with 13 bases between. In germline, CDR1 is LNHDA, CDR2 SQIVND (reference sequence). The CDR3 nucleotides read TGTGCCAGTAGTATTTTGGGACGTGGGTCACCCCTCCACTTT. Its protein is CASSILGRGSPLHF.

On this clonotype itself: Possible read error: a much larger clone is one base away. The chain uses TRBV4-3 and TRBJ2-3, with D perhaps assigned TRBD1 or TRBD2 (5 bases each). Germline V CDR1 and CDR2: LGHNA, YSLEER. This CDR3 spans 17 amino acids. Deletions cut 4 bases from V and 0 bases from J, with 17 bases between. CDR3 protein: CASSPKRGLRSTDTQYF. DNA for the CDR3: TGCGCCAGCAGCCCTAAGAGGGGTCTGAGGAGCACAGATACGCAGTATTTT.

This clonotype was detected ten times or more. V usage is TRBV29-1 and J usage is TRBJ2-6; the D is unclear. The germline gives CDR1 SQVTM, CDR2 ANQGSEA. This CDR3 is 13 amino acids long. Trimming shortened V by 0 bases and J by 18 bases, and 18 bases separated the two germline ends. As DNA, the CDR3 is TGCAGCGTTGAAGATCCCGACGTTGGACCTCGGACTTTC. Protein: CSVEDPDVGPRTF.

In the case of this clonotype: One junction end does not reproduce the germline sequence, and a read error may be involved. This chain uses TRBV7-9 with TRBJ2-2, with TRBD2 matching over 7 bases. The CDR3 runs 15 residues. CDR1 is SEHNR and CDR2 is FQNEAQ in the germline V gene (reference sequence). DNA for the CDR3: TGTGCCATCTCCGGAGGGGACTACCCCGCCGGGGAGCTGCTTTTT. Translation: CAISGGDYPAGELLF.

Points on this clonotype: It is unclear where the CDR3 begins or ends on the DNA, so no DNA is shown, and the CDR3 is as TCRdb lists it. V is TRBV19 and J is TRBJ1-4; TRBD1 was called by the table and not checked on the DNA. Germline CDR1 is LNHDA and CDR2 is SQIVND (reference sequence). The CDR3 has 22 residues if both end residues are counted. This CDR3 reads CASSTGSSYEQYFGTGDEKLFF.

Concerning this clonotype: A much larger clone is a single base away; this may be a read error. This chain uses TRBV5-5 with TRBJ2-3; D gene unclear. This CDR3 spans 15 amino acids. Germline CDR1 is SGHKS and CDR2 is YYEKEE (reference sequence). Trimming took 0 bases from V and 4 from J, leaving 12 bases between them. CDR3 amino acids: CASSLEVTWADTQYF. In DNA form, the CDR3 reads TGTGCCAGCAGCTTGGAAGTGACCTGGGCAGATACGCAGTATTTT.

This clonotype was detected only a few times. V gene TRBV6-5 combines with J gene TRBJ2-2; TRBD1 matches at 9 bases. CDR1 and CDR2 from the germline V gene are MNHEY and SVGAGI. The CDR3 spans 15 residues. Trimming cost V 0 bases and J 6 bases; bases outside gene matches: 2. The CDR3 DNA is TGTGCCAGCAGTTACTCTGGGACAGGGTCCGGGGAGCTGTTTTTT. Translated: CASSYSGTGSGELFF.

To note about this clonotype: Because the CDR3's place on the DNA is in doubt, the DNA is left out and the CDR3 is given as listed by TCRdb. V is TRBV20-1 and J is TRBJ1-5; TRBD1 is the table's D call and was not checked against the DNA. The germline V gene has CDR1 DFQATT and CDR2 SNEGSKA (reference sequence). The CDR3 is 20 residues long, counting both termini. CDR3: CSATYFVTGGYEQYFGPQHF.

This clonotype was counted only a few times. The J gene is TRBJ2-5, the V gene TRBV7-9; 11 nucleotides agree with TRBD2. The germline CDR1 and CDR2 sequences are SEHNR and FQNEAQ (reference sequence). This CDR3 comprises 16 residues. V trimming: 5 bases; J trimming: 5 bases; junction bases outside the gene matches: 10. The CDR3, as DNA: TGTGCCAGCAGCCCTGATAGCGGGAGGGCCGGGGAGACCCAGTACTTC. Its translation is CASSPDSGRAGETQYF.

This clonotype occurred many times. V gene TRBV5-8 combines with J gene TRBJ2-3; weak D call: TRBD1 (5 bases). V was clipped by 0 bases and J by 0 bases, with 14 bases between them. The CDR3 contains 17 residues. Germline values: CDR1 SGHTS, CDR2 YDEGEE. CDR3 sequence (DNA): TGTGCCAGCAGCTTGGCCTACCGTCAGGGCAGCACAGATACGCAGTATTTT. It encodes CASSLAYRQGSTDTQYF.

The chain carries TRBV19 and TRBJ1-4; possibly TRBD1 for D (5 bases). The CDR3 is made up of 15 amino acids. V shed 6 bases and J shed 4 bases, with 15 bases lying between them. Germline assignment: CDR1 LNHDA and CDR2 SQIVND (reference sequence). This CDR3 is CASSPPGQVNEKLFF. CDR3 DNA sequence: TGTGCCAGTAGCCCACCGGGGCAGGTTAATGAAAAACTGTTTTTT.

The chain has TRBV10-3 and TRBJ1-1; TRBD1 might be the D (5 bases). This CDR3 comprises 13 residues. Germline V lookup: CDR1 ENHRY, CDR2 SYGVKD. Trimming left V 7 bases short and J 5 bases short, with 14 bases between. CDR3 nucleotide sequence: TGTGCCATCACGGAGGGGATTCTAACTGAAGCTTTCTTT. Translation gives CAITEGILTEAFF.

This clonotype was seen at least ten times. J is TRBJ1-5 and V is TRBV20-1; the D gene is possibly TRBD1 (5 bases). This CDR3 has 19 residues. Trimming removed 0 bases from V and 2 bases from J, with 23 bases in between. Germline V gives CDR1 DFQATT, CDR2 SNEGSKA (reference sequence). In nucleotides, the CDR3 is TGCAGTGCTAGAGATCTTGATCGTGGCGGCAGGGTACGCAATCAGCCCCAGCATTTT. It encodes CSARDLDRGGRVRNQPQHF.

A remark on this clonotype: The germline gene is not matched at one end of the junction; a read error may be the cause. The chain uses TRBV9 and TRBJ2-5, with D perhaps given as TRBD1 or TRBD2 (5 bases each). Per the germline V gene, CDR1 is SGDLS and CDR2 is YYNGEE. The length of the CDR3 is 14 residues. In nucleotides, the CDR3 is TGTGCCAGCAGCGTAGGGGGACCAGAAGAGACCCAGTCCTTC. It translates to CASSVGGPEETQSF. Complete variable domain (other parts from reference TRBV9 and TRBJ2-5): DSGVTQTPKHLITATGQRVTLRCSPRSGDLSVYWYQQSLDQGLQFLIQYYNGEERAKGNILERFSAQQFPDLHSELNLSSLELGDSALYFCASSVGGPEETQSFGPGTRLLVL.

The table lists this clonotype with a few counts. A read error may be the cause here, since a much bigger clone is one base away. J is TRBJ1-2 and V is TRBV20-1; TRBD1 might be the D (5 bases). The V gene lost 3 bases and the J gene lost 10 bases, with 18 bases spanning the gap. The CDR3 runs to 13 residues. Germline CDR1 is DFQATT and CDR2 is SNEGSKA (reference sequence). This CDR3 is CSARHPRVIAYTF. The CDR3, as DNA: TGCAGTGCTAGGCATCCCAGGGTGATTGCCTACACCTTC.

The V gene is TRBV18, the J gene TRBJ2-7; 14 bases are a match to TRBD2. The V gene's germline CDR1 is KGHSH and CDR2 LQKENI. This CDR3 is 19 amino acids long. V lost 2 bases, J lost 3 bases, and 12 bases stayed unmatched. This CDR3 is CASSPSLGTSGGGGYEQYF. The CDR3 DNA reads TGTGCCAGCTCACCAAGCTTGGGGACTAGCGGGGGAGGAGGCTACGAGCAGTACTTC. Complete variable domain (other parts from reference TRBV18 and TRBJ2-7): NAGVMQNPRHLVRRRGQEARLRCSPMKGHSHVYWYRQLPEEGLKFMVYLQKENIIDESGMPKERFSAEFPKEGPSILRIQQVVRGDSAAYFCASSPSLGTSGGGGYEQYFGPGTRLTVT.

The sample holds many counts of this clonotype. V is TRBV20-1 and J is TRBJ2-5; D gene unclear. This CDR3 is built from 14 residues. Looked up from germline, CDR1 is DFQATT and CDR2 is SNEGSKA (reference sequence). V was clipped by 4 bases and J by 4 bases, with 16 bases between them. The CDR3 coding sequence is TGCAGTGCTAAGGACGTTAATTACGGAGAGACCCAGTACTTC. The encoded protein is CSAKDVNYGETQYF.

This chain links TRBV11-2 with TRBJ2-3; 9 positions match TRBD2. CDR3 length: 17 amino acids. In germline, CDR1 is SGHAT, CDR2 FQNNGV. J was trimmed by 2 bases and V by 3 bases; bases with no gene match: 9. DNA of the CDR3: TGTGCCAGCAGCTTGGAGCCAGCGGGAGGCCCCACAGATACGCAGTATTTT. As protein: CASSLEPAGGPTDTQYF. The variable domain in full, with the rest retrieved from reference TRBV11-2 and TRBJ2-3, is EAGVAQSPRYKIIEKRQSVAFWCNPISGHATLYWYQQILGQGPKLLIQFQNNGVVDDSQLPKDRFSAERLKGVDSTLKIQPAKLEDSAVYLCASSLEPAGGPTDTQYFGPGTRLTVL.

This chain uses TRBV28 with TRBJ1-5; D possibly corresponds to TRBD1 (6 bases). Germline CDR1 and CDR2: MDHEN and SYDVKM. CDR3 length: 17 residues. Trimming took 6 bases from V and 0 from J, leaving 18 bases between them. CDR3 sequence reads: CASSSPPDSHSNQPQHF. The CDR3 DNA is TGTGCCAGCAGCTCCCCTCCGGACAGCCATAGCAATCAGCCCCAGCATTTT.

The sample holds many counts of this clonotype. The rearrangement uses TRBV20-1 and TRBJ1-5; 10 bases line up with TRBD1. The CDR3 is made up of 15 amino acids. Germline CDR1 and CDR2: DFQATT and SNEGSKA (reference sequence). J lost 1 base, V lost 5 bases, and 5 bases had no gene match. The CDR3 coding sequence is TGCAGTGCTGGGGACAGGGGCAGGAGCAATCAGCCCCAGCATTTT. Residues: CSAGDRGRSNQPQHF.

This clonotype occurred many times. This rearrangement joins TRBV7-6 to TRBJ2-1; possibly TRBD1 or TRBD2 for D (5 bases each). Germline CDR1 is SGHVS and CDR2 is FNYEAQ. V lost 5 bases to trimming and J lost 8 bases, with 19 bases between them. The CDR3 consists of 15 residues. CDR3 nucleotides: TGTGCCAGCAGCCCCGGGACCCCAATCTGGGATGAGCAGTTCTTC. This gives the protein CASSPGTPIWDEQFF.